The 14 T cell receptor beta chains below all came from one sample that was sequenced in a study of a mutant IDH1 vaccine in newly diagnosed glioma. Produced via immunoSEQ multiplex PCR; TCRdb's table is partial and in-frame only. The sample includes approximately 26,000 clones, 89% of them seen just once. Time point of the sample: week 5, during vaccination. Alongside topical imiquimod, each dose of vaccine comprised 300 ug of mutant IDH1 20-mer peptide. The antigens for these receptors are not known. The sample consisted of PBMCs, taken from a glioma patient whose treatment included an IDH1 peptide vaccine. The receptors come from a young man with glioma.

The V gene is TRBV5-4, the J gene TRBJ1-1, with D perhaps TRBD1 (5 bases). The CDR3 covers 16 residues. The germline V and J ends were trimmed by 1 base and 4 bases, with 17 bases remaining between them. Germline V CDR1 and CDR2: SGHNT, YYREEE (reference sequence). The CDR3 nucleotides read TGTGCCAGCAGCTTGAAGGAGACAGTTCCCAGCACTGAAGCTTTCTTT. Residues: CASSLKETVPSTEAFF.

The chain employs TRBV5-1 and TRBJ1-4; no clear D. CDR1 is SGHRS and CDR2 is YFSETQ in the germline V gene. The V end was cut by 0 bases, the J end by 0 bases, with 6 bases between. CDR3 length: 15 residues. CDR3 sequence reads: CASSLAGSTNEKLFF. The CDR3 coding sequence is TGCGCCAGCAGCTTGGCTGGGTCAACTAATGAAAAACTGTTTTTT.

This clone is classed as medium-sized (0.01 to 0.1%). V usage is TRBV19 and J usage is TRBJ1-5; D unclear. V was cut by 3 bases and J by 5 bases, with 5 bases left in between. Germline V gives CDR1 LNHDA, CDR2 SQIVND (reference sequence). The CDR3 sequence is 12 residues long. This chain's CDR3 is CASSIRDQPQHF. CDR3 nucleotide sequence: TGTGCCAGTAGTATCAGAGATCAGCCCCAGCATTTT.

V is TRBV29-1 and J is TRBJ2-3; no firm D call. In germline, CDR1 is SQVTM, CDR2 ANQGSEA. The CDR3 runs to 10 residues. Trimming pared 4 bases from V and 3 bases from J, leaving 2 bases between. CDR3 sequence: CSVATDTQYF. The CDR3 DNA reads TGCAGCGTTGCAACAGATACGCAGTATTTT.

The V gene is TRBV5-1, the J gene TRBJ2-3, with 9 bases matching TRBD2. The germline V gene has CDR1 SGHRS and CDR2 YFSETQ. After removal of 3 bases from V and 5 bases from J, the junction contained 4 bases not matched to a gene. This CDR3 contains 14 residues. CDR3 loop: CASSSTSGLDTQYF. The CDR3 DNA reads TGCGCCAGCAGCTCCACTAGCGGGTTAGATACGCAGTATTTT.

A note on this clone: One junction end does not reproduce the germline sequence, and a read error may be involved. The V and J genes are TRBV9 and TRBJ1-3, with TRBD1 matching over 8 bases. Germline CDR1 SGDLS, CDR2 YYNGEE. The CDR3 is made up of 19 amino acids. The DNA for the CDR3 is TGTGCCAGCAGCGTCCCACTGGCTGCTAGCAGGGGGCCTGGAAACGCCATATATTTT. It translates to CASSVPLAASRGPGNAIYF.

The V gene is TRBV27, the J gene TRBJ1-2; D might be TRBD1 (6 bases). From germline, CDR1 is MNHEY and CDR2 SMNVEV (reference sequence). The V end was cut by 5 bases, the J end by 2 bases, with 12 bases between. The CDR3 extends over 14 amino acids. CDR3 DNA: TGTGCCAGCAGTACAGGGTTTGGGAACTATGGCTACACCTTC. Translated, it gives CASSTGFGNYGYTF.

The chain is built from TRBV4-3 and TRBJ2-7; TRBD2 aligns across 8 bases. With 4 bases clipped from V and 4 bases from J, the junction kept 9 bases outside the gene matches. This CDR3 has 15 amino acids. Per the germline V gene, CDR1 is LGHNA and CDR2 is YSLEER. The CDR3 region has the DNA TGCGCCAGCAGCCGACGAGCGGGAGTAGAGTACGAGCAGTACTTC. It yields the protein CASSRRAGVEYEQYF.

The chain combines TRBV29-1 with TRBJ2-5; D is uncertain. The CDR3 is 12 amino acids. Germline-derived CDR1 and CDR2 are SQVTM and ANQGSEA. Trimming left V 6 bases short and J 2 bases short, with 10 bases between. The CDR3, as DNA: TGCAGCGTAGCATCCCCGCAAGAGACCCAGTACTTC. This translates into CSVASPQETQYF.

This chain's CDR3 is CASSVRTGTGAHEQYF. CDR3 nucleotide sequence: TGTGCCAGCAGCGTACGAACCGGGACAGGGGCCCACGAGCAGTACTTC. This chain connects TRBV7-2 to TRBJ2-7; 10 bases line up with TRBD1. Per germline, CDR1 SGHTA and CDR2 FQGNSA. Germline trimming cut 5 bases from V and 5 bases from J; bases unmatched to any gene: 12. There are 16 residues in the CDR3.

The chain recombines TRBV30 with TRBJ2-7; D is uncertain. The CDR3 runs 12 residues. Germline V gives CDR1 GTSNPN, CDR2 SVGIG (reference sequence). V lost 0 bases, J lost 6 bases, and 9 bases lay in between. CDR3 DNA: TGTGCCTGGAGTGTACTTGACGGCGAGCAGTACTTC. This codes for CAWSVLDGEQYF.

Here the CDR3 reads CASSSWTSPDTQYF. The CDR3 DNA sequence: TGTGCCAGCAGCTCCTGGACCTCTCCGGATACGCAGTATTTT. The rearrangement joins TRBV5-6 to TRBJ2-3; D gene uncertain. This CDR3 is built from 14 residues. Germline V CDR1 and CDR2: SGHDT, YYEEEE. V was pared by 3 bases and J by 6 bases, with 14 bases between.

The rearrangement links TRBV4-1 to TRBJ1-1; D is undetermined. In germline, CDR1 is MGHRA, CDR2 YSYEKL. The CDR3 consists of 15 residues. V was clipped by 1 base and J by 0 bases, with 9 bases between them. The CDR3 DNA reads as TGCGCCAGCAGCCAAGGCGACTTTATGAACACTGAAGCTTTCTTT. It translates to CASSQGDFMNTEAFF.

A few counts support this clone. The rearrangement links TRBV28 to TRBJ1-2; D is unresolved. Germline lookup yields CDR1 MDHEN and CDR2 SYDVKM. The germline V and J ends were trimmed by 7 bases and 8 bases, with 14 bases remaining between them. The CDR3 is made up of 12 amino acids. The CDR3 sequence: CASNTRVGGYTF. CDR3 nucleotides: TGTGCCAGCAACACTAGGGTCGGAGGCTACACCTTC.